The 29 T cell receptor beta chains below were found in one sample sequenced in a study of T-cell reconstitution after alpha-beta-depleted transplantation in children. The library targeted TCRbeta and was prepared with unique molecular identifiers. MiXCR, applied by TCRdb to the PCR reads, yields one record per CDR3 protein. The sample contains some 590,000 distinct CDR3 sequences, over 9.5% of which appear only once. The starting material was PBMCs from the stem cell graft donor, obtained from the stem cell graft. These receptors all come from a human donor who donated a stem cell graft to a child with acute myeloid leukemia.

Concerning this clonotype itself: A read error may account for a junction end that differs from germline. The chain recombines TRBV12-3 or TRBV12-4 with TRBJ1-1; the match to TRBD1 covers 7 bases. The CDR3 is made up of 13 amino acids. CDR3 nucleotide sequence: TGTGCCAGCAGCCTGGGACAGAACACTGGAGCTTTCTTT. Amino acid sequence: CASSLGQNTGAFF.

This clonotype was counted a few times. CDR3 nucleotides: TGCGCCAGCAGCGGGGGACAAGGGGGCTCACCCCTCCACTTT. Its translation is CASSGGQGGSPLHF. The chain recombines TRBV5-1 with TRBJ1-6, with 7 bases fitting TRBD1. J was trimmed by 10 bases and V by 4 bases; bases with no gene match: 8. This CDR3 region has 14 residues. Looked up from germline, CDR1 is SGHRS and CDR2 is YFSETQ.

The chain employs TRBV5-1 and TRBJ1-1, with D uncertain. V lost 0 bases to trimming and J lost 2 bases, with 8 bases between them. Germline values: CDR1 SGHRS, CDR2 YFSETQ. The CDR3 runs 14 residues. The CDR3 DNA reads as TGCGCCAGCAGCTTGGACCAGATCAACACTGAAGCTTTCTTT. Translated, it gives CASSLDQINTEAFF.

This clonotype has just a few counts. V and J are TRBV7-3 and TRBJ2-1, with a weak D call TRBD2 (5 bases). Between the trimmed V and J ends, which lost 2 bases and 4 bases, there was a span of 6 bases. Germline V lookup: CDR1 SGHTA, CDR2 FQGTGA. This CDR3 has 13 residues. The CDR3 DNA sequence: TGTGCCAGCAGCTTAGAGCGGTACAATGAGCAGTTCTTC. This codes for CASSLERYNEQFF.

This chain links TRBV20-1 with TRBJ2-3; a weak D match, TRBD1 (5 bases). CDR1 is DFQATT and CDR2 is SNEGSKA in the germline V gene (reference sequence). The V and J ends lost 5 bases and 2 bases respectively, with 11 bases between them. This CDR3 has 13 residues. DNA for the CDR3: TGCAGTGCTCGACAGTCCGTCACAGATACGCAGTATTTT. Residues: CSARQSVTDTQYF.

This clonotype has at least ten counts. J is TRBJ1-1 and V is TRBV6-5, with D tentatively TRBD1 (6 bases). Germline V lookup: CDR1 MNHEY, CDR2 SVGAGI. Trimming left V 7 bases short and J 6 bases short, with 9 bases between. The CDR3 length is 11 residues. DNA for the CDR3: TGTGCCAGCAAGAGGGGGTCTGAAGCTTTCTTT. This codes for CASKRGSEAFF.

In its sample, this clonotype was seen many times. The V and J genes are TRBV2 and TRBJ2-1; D not resolved. The germline CDR1 and CDR2 sequences are SNHLY and FYNNEI. The CDR3 spans 13 residues. Between the trimmed V and J ends, which lost 3 bases and 4 bases, there was a span of 7 bases. The CDR3 sequence is CASSDSRYNEQFF. The CDR3, as DNA: TGTGCCAGCAGTGATTCCCGGTACAATGAGCAGTTCTTC.

This clonotype showed up many times. The chain uses TRBV7-9 and TRBJ2-1; 10 bases line up with TRBD1. The CDR3 is made up of 15 amino acids. J gave up 7 bases and V 6 bases, and 9 bases lay outside the gene matches. In germline, CDR1 is SEHNR, CDR2 FQNEAQ (reference sequence). The CDR3 sequence is CASSSERDRGNEQFF. The CDR3 coding sequence is TGTGCCAGCAGTTCAGAGCGGGACAGGGGAAATGAGCAGTTCTTC. Full variable domain (remainder filled in from reference TRBV7-9 and TRBJ2-1): DTGVSQNPRHKITKRGQNVTFRCDPISEHNRLYWYRQTLGQGPEFLTYFQNEAQLEKSRLLSDRFSAERPKGSFSTLEIQRTEQGDSAMYLCASSSERDRGNEQFFGPGTRLTVL.

V usage is TRBV7-2 and J usage is TRBJ2-5; a possible D gene is TRBD2 (5 bases). There are 13 residues in the CDR3. The V gene's germline CDR1 is SGHTA and CDR2 FQGNSA. With 5 bases removed from V and 3 bases from J, the gap between germline ends came to 10 bases. CDR3 in DNA: TGTGCCAGCAGCGCCGGACTGGAAGAGACCCAGTACTTC. Translation gives CASSAGLEETQYF.

This clonotype was recorded a few times. V usage is TRBV20-1 and J usage is TRBJ2-7; a possible D gene is TRBD1 (5 bases). This CDR3 is 11 amino acids long. Germline CDR1 DFQATT, CDR2 SNEGSKA (reference sequence). The V gene lost 8 bases and the J gene lost 13 bases, with 21 bases spanning the gap. CDR3 residues: CSSRKGIPQYF. CDR3 sequence (DNA): TGCAGTTCGCGGAAGGGGATCCCGCAATACTTC.

The V gene is TRBV12-3 or TRBV12-4, the J gene TRBJ1-4, with D perhaps matching TRBD1 (5 bases). Trimming removed 3 bases from V and 4 bases from J, with 9 bases in between. CDR3 length: 14 residues. This CDR3 is CASSFRGVNEKLFF. CDR3 nucleotides: TGTGCCAGCAGTTTCCGGGGGGTTAATGAAAAACTGTTTTTT.

The rearrangement uses TRBV29-1 and TRBJ2-1; tentatively, D is TRBD2 (5 bases). Per the germline V gene, CDR1 is SQVTM and CDR2 is ANQGSEA. The V and J ends lost 4 bases and 0 bases respectively, with 7 bases between them. The CDR3 consists of 13 residues. The CDR3 DNA reads TGCAGCGTTGGACTACTCTCCTACAATGAGCAGTTCTTC. This sequence encodes CSVGLLSYNEQFF.

This clonotype came up a few times. The chain uses TRBV3-1 and TRBJ2-5; D not certain. Germline CDR1 is LGHDT and CDR2 is YNNKEL (reference sequence). Trimming took 4 bases from V and 1 from J, leaving 10 bases between them. The CDR3 sequence is 14 residues long. CDR3 loop: CASSPLAAQETQYF. CDR3 DNA sequence: TGTGCCAGCAGCCCCTTAGCAGCCCAAGAGACCCAGTACTTC.

This clonotype was found many times. The J gene is TRBJ2-1, the V gene TRBV7-8, with D unclear. Germline CDR1 reads SGHVS; CDR2 reads FQNEAQ. Trimming stripped 5 bases from V and 5 bases from J, with 10 bases between. This CDR3 spans 13 amino acids. The CDR3 nucleotides read TGTGCCAGCAGCCCTATGGTTCACAATGAGCAGTTCTTC. It specifies CASSPMVHNEQFF. Together with reference TRBV7-8 and TRBJ2-1, the CDR3 gives the full variable domain: GAGVSQSPRYKVAKRGQDVALRCDPISGHVSLFWYQQALGQGPEFLTYFQNEAQLDKSGLPSDRFFAERPEGSVSTLKIQRTQQEDSAVYLCASSPMVHNEQFFGPGTRLTVL.

The rearrangement joins TRBV5-1 to TRBJ2-2; TRBD2 is a possible D gene (5 bases). Trimming took off 4 bases at V and 1 base at J, with 14 bases between the two ends. This CDR3 is built from 16 residues. The germline V gene encodes CDR1 SGHRS and CDR2 YFSETQ. In DNA, the CDR3 is TGCGCCAGCAGCAAGATGAGCGGCTTGAACACCGGGGAGCTGTTTTTT. Its protein product is CASSKMSGLNTGELFF.

Only a few counts were recorded for this clonotype. The V and J genes are TRBV7-8 and TRBJ1-3; D is ambiguous. This CDR3 contains 14 residues. Between the trimmed V and J ends, which lost 5 bases and 4 bases, there was a span of 12 bases. The germline V gene encodes CDR1 SGHVS and CDR2 FQNEAQ. DNA for the CDR3: TGTGCCAGCAGCCAGAACAGCAGAGGAAACACCATATATTTT. This codes for CASSQNSRGNTIYF.

This clonotype was counted between two and nine times. This sequence joins TRBV30 and TRBJ2-3; TRBD2 might be the D (5 bases). V was trimmed by 2 bases and J by 2 bases, leaving 14 bases between them. Looked up from germline, CDR1 is GTSNPN and CDR2 is SVGIG (reference sequence). The CDR3 has 15 residues. In nucleotides, the CDR3 is TGTGCCTGGAGTACAGCCCTAGCCCACACAGATACGCAGTATTTT. Protein: CAWSTALAHTDTQYF.

The chain is built from TRBV29-1 and TRBJ2-7, with D possibly being TRBD1 (6 bases). The CDR3 sequence is 17 residues long. The V end was cut by 7 bases, the J end by 3 bases, with 28 bases between. CDR1 and CDR2 (germline): SQVTM, ANQGSEA. The CDR3 region is CSAEGDGYSLGDYEQYF. CDR3 bases: TGCAGCGCTGAGGGGGACGGATACTCCCTAGGAGACTACGAGCAGTACTTC.

This clonotype has ten or more counts. V usage is TRBV3-1 and J usage is TRBJ2-3; TRBD1 matches 9 bases. Germline assignment: CDR1 LGHDT and CDR2 YNNKEL (reference sequence). The CDR3 is made up of 15 amino acids. Trimming at V came to 4 bases and at J to 3 bases, leaving 5 bases not matched to a gene. The CDR3 protein is CASSLQGASTDTQYF. Here the CDR3 DNA reads TGTGCCAGCAGCCTACAGGGGGCGAGTACAGATACGCAGTATTTT.

This clonotype came up a few times. V gene TRBV29-1 combines with J gene TRBJ2-3, with D perhaps matching TRBD2 (6 bases). The CDR3 has 18 amino acids. Germline values: CDR1 SQVTM, CDR2 ANQGSEA. With 4 bases removed from V and 1 base from J, the gap between germline ends came to 24 bases. The CDR3 DNA reads TGCAGCGTTGGTCCGGCAGGGAGGAGCCCCGGGGGCACAGATACGCAGTATTTT. Its translation: CSVGPAGRSPGGTDTQYF.

This clonotype has a count of ten or more. The genes are TRBV7-8 and TRBJ2-3, with 8 bases matching TRBD2. Germline V gives CDR1 SGHVS, CDR2 FQNEAQ. The CDR3 length is 16 residues. Trimming removed 1 base from V and 8 bases from J; junction bases left unmatched: 11. CDR3 DNA: TGTGCCAGCAGCTTAGGGCCAGCGGGAGTACCTGGTACGCAGTATTTT. This translates into CASSLGPAGVPGTQYF.

There are many counts of this clonotype. V usage is TRBV7-3 and J usage is TRBJ2-3; 7 bases agree with TRBD2. CDR1 and CDR2 from the germline V gene are SGHTA and FQGTGA. V lost 3 bases to trimming and J lost 2 bases; unmatched junction nucleotides: 5. This CDR3 has 15 residues. CDR3 residues: CASSFRGGDTDTQYF. The CDR3 region has the DNA TGTGCCAGCAGCTTTCGCGGGGGTGACACAGATACGCAGTATTTT.

The V and J genes are TRBV7-2 and TRBJ2-4, with 8 bases that match TRBD2. V shed 5 bases and J 3 bases; nucleotides not matched to a gene: 6. Per germline, CDR1 SGHTA and CDR2 FQGNSA. The CDR3 totals 15 residues. As DNA, the CDR3 is TGTGCCAGCAGCCCCCCGGGGGGGTACAAAAACATTCAGTACTTC. It encodes CASSPPGGYKNIQYF.

The CDR3 DNA follows: TGCAGTGCTAGTAGGACCGACTCTGGAAACACCATATATTTT. Its translation: CSASRTDSGNTIYF. The chain links TRBV20-1 to TRBJ1-3; D gene unclear. CDR3 length equals 14 residues. Germline V gene sequence: CDR1 DFQATT, CDR2 SNEGSKA (reference sequence). V dropped 3 bases and J dropped 0 bases, with 9 bases sitting between them.

The rearrangement uses TRBV20-1 and TRBJ2-3, with D possibly matching TRBD1 (5 bases). Per germline, CDR1 DFQATT and CDR2 SNEGSKA (reference sequence). CDR3 length: 14 residues. V dropped 3 bases and J dropped 4 bases, with 14 bases sitting between them. As DNA, the CDR3 is TGCAGTGCTAGGTCCTTTGGGGCTTCAGATACGCAGTATTTT. Protein sequence: CSARSFGASDTQYF.

This clonotype has a handful of counts. The chain carries TRBV18 and TRBJ2-7, with 14 bases matching TRBD2. CDR1 and CDR2 (germline): KGHSH, LQKENI. This CDR3 contains 16 residues. With 4 bases clipped from V and 6 bases from J, the junction kept 8 bases outside the gene matches. The CDR3 reads CASSQGTSGRISEQYF. DNA for the CDR3: TGTGCCAGCTCACAGGGGACTAGCGGGAGAATCTCCGAGCAGTACTTC.

This clonotype was detected only a few times. The chain employs TRBV7-9 and TRBJ2-1, with D perhaps being TRBD1 or TRBD2 (5 bases each). Trimming left V 2 bases short and J 0 bases short, with 14 bases between. Germline V gives CDR1 SEHNR, CDR2 FQNEAQ (reference sequence). The CDR3 is made up of 17 amino acids. The CDR3 reads CASSLPMGPSSYNEQFF. The DNA for the CDR3 is TGTGCCAGCAGCTTACCAATGGGACCGAGCTCCTACAATGAGCAGTTCTTC. The full variable domain, in which reference TRBV7-9 and TRBJ2-1 provide the parts outside the CDR3, is DTGVSQNPRHKITKRGQNVTFRCDPISEHNRLYWYRQTLGQGPEFLTYFQNEAQLEKSRLLSDRFSAERPKGSFSTLEIQRTEQGDSAMYLCASSLPMGPSSYNEQFFGPGTRLTVL.

This clonotype was counted many times. The chain is built from TRBV12-3 or TRBV12-4 and TRBJ1-5; no clear D gene. The CDR3 length is 12 residues. V lost 5 bases, J lost 3 bases, and 5 bases lay in between. The CDR3 sequence is CASSKNNQPQHF. DNA for the CDR3: TGTGCCAGCAGTAAAAACAATCAGCCCCAGCATTTT.

This sequence joins TRBV4-2 and TRBJ2-3; TRBD1 is a possible D gene (5 bases). Germline assignment: CDR1 LGHNA and CDR2 YNFKEQ. The CDR3 has 15 amino acids. Trimming cost V 1 base and J 2 bases, with 10 bases left between them. CDR3 sequence: CASSQGGGNTDTQYF. The CDR3, as DNA: TGTGCCAGCAGCCAAGGGGGCGGAAACACAGATACGCAGTATTTT.